Listed below are T cell receptor beta chains from one sample, sequenced in a study of blood T cell repertoires in COVID-19. Generated by immunoSEQ multiplex PCR, the TCRdb table keeps only in-frame clones and is missing some. The sample records roughly 100,000 clones, about four fifths being singletons. Sequencing input: peripheral blood. The receptors derive from a man older than 75 with COVID-19, enrolled during active disease. Each CDR3 is given with its conserved first and last residue. Fields, in order: V gene, D gene, clone size, J gene, CDR3 DNA, CDR3 protein. A D gene is named only where the DNA matches it firmly. A row's size may be missing; if present it is once, few, many or a size class.

TRBV5-4	TRBD1	once	TRBJ2-6	TGTGCCAGCAGCCGGGAACAGGGGGCTGGGGCCAACGTCCTGACTTTC	CASSREQGAGANVLTF
TRBV30	NA	NA	TRBJ2-2	TGTGCCTGGAGTCAAGGACAAGCTCCCGGGGAGCTGTTTTTT	CAWSQGQAPGELFF
TRBV6-5	NA	once	TRBJ2-7	TGTGCCAGCAGTTACTCACAGGGTCTCAGCTCCTACGAGCAGTACTTC	CASSYSQGLSSYEQYF
TRBV19	NA	NA	TRBJ1-1	TGTGCCAGTAGTATCGAGGGGAGGATGAACACTGAAGCTTTCTTT	CASSIEGRMNTEAFF
TRBV3-1/TRBV3-2	TRBD1	few	TRBJ2-2	TGTGCCAGCAGCCATCGACAGGGGTCGGGCACCGGGGAGCTGTTTTTT	CASSHRQGSGTGELFF
TRBV5-4	NA	NA	TRBJ2-1	TGTGCCAGCAGATCCTCCCTGAGCTCCTACAATGAGCAGTTCTTC	CASRSSLSSYNEQFF
TRBV5-1	TRBD1	once	TRBJ2-7	TGCGCCAGCAGCTCGACCGGGACAGCCTACGAGCAGTACTTC	CASSSTGTAYEQYF
TRBV4-1	NA	NA	TRBJ2-1	TGCGCCAGCAGGGACAGACTAAGCTCCTACAATGAGCAGTTCTTC	CASRDRLSSYNEQFF
TRBV28	NA	NA	TRBJ2-7	TGTGCCAGCAGTTTACCGAGTCTAGCACGCTACGAGCAGTACTTC	CASSLPSLARYEQYF
TRBV18	TRBD1	NA	TRBJ1-1	TGTGCCAGCTCACCACAGGGACAGGCGAACACTGAAGCTTTCTTT	CASSPQGQANTEAFF
TRBV7-3	NA	once	TRBJ2-1	TGTGCCAGCAGTCTGGGGAGCAGCTCCTACAATGAGCAGTTCTTC	CASSLGSSSYNEQFF
TRBV19	TRBD1	NA	TRBJ2-7	TGTGCCAGTAGTCAGGGACAGGGATCCTACGAGCAGTACTTC	CASSQGQGSYEQYF
TRBV3-1/TRBV3-2	NA	NA	TRBJ2-7	TGTGCCAGCAGCCCTAGGGGCTACTCCTACGAGCAGTACTTC	CASSPRGYSYEQYF
TRBV3-1/TRBV3-2	TRBD1	NA	TRBJ1-5	TGTGCCAGCAGCCCAGGGACAGGGAATCAGCCCCAGCATTTT	CASSPGTGNQPQHF
TRBV9	NA	NA	TRBJ2-2	TGTGCCAGCAGCGTAGTGGCGCGGCCGAACACCGGGGAGCTGTTTTTT	CASSVVARPNTGELFF
TRBV11-2	TRBD1	once	TRBJ1-2	TGTGCCAGCAGCAATACCTACGACAGGGCAGGCGGCTACACCTTC	CASSNTYDRAGGYTF
TRBV19	TRBD1	once	TRBJ2-1	TGTGCCAGTAGTCAGAGGACAGGGGCCTACAATGAGCAGTTCTTC	CASSQRTGAYNEQFF
TRBV6-5	NA	NA	TRBJ2-5	TGTGCCAGTAGTCCCATCCTACAGGGAGAGACCCAGTACTTC	CASSPILQGETQYF
TRBV9	NA	NA	TRBJ1-1	TGTGCCAGCAGCGTAGTGGCAGGGGAGAACACTGAAGCTTTCTTT	CASSVVAGENTEAFF
TRBV5-1	TRBD1	NA	TRBJ1-4	TGCGCCAGCGGAACCGGGACAGGGGGCTTTGGTGAAAAACTGTTTTTT	CASGTGTGGFGEKLFF
TRBV5-4	TRBD1	once	TRBJ1-2	TGTGCCAGCAGCCCCGGGACAGGGGCCAACTATGGCTACACCTTC	CASSPGTGANYGYTF
TRBV7-6	NA	NA	TRBJ2-6	TGTGCCAGCAGCTCGGGCTCTGGGGCCAACGTCCTGACTTTC	CASSSGSGANVLTF
TRBV5-1	TRBD1	NA	TRBJ2-1	TGCGCCAGCAGCTTGGACGCAGGGGGCGTTGACAATGAGCAGTTCTTC	CASSLDAGGVDNEQFF
TRBV5-8	TRBD1	NA	TRBJ2-5	TGTGCCAGCAGCGTACAGGGGGCAGAGACCCAGTACTTC	CASSVQGAETQYF
TRBV7-9	NA	once	TRBJ2-1	TGTGCCAGCAGCTTAGCGTTTACAGTATACAATGAGCAGTTCTTC	CASSLAFTVYNEQFF
TRBV21-1	NA	NA	TRBJ2-3	TGTGCCAGCAGCAAAGGAATTGTGGTGGGACACCCTTGGCCAGATACGCAGTATTTT	CASSKGIVVGHPWPDTQYF
TRBV6-5	NA	NA	TRBJ1-2	TGTGCCAGCAGTCCCGTAGGGAGAGGCTACACCTTC	CASSPVGRGYTF
TRBV11-1	NA	NA	TRBJ2-3	TGTGCCAGCAGCCCCCGGTTTCGAGATACGCAGTATTTT	CASSPRFRDTQYF
TRBV5-1	TRBD1	NA	TRBJ1-2	TGCGCCAGCAGCTACGGACAGGAAACCTATGGCTACACCTTC	CASSYGQETYGYTF
TRBV29-1	NA	NA	TRBJ2-3	TGCAGCGTCCAAGACAGCCTGGGCACAGATACGCAGTATTTT	CSVQDSLGTDTQYF
TRBV15	NA	NA	TRBJ1-5	TGTGCCACCAGCAGAGAACAGGACCCATATAGCAATCAGCCCCAGCATTTT	CATSREQDPYSNQPQHF
TRBV7-9	NA	NA	TRBJ2-7	TGTGCCAGCAGCTTAGTTCGGGTGCCCTACGAGCAGTACTTC	CASSLVRVPYEQYF
TRBV12-5	NA	NA	TRBJ2-1	TGTGCTAGTGGCCCGGGAACGGTCAATGAGCAGTTCTTC	CASGPGTVNEQFF
TRBV19	TRBD1	NA	TRBJ1-1	TGTGCCAGCAAACAGGGGGTCAGCATGGTGAACACTGAAGCTTTCTTT	CASKQGVSMVNTEAFF
TRBV7-2	TRBD2	NA	TRBJ2-3	TGTGCCAGCAGCTTATTCGGGGACTACACAGATACGCAGTATTTT	CASSLFGDYTDTQYF
TRBV24-1	NA	NA	TRBJ2-4	TGTGCCACCAGTGATTTAAGCCAGGGACTTCTAGCCAAAAACATTCAGTACTTC	CATSDLSQGLLAKNIQYF